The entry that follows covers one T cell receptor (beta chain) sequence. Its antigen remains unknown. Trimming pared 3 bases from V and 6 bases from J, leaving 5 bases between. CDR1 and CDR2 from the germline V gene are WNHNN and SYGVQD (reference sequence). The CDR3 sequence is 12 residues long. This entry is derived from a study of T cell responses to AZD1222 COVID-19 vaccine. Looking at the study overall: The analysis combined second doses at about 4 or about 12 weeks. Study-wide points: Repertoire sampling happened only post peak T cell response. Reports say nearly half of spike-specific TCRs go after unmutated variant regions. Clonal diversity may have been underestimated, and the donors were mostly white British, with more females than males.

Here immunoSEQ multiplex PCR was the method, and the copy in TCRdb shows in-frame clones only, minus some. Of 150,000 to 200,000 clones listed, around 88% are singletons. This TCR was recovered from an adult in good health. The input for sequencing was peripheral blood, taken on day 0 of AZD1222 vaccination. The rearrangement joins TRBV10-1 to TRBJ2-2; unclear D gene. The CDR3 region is CASSDPPGELFF. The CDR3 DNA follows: TGCGCCAGCAGTGATCCCCCCGGGGAGCTGTTTTTT.